This entry lists 27 T cell receptor beta chains sequenced from one sample in a study of T cell changes during pregnancy in multiple sclerosis. TCRdb's copy holds only in-frame clones and misses some; the assay was immunoSEQ multiplex PCR. The repertoire includes tens of thousands of clones, 90% to 95% of them detected once, and roughly 4.7% sits in the top ten. The sample in question was CD8+ T cells from peripheral blood mononuclear cells, obtained in the first trimester of pregnancy. Receptor source: a female donor with multiple sclerosis, enrolled in a pregnancy study.

The chain links TRBV13 to TRBJ2-7, with 7 bases fitting TRBD1. This CDR3 is built from 13 residues. The ends lost 2 bases at V and 5 bases at J; junction bases unmatched: 3. CDR1 is PRHDT, CDR2 FYEKMQ, per germline (reference sequence). CDR3 DNA sequence: TGTGCCAGCAGCTTAAGGGACAGTGACGAGCAGTACTTC. Protein product: CASSLRDSDEQYF.

This clone came up once. The chain recombines TRBV27 with TRBJ1-1; 7 nucleotides line up with TRBD1. The germline V gene has CDR1 MNHEY and CDR2 SMNVEV (reference sequence). Germline trimming cut 5 bases from V and 4 bases from J; bases unmatched to any gene: 7. The CDR3 is 14 residues long. CDR3 sequence reads: CASSTRQGGTEAFF. As DNA, the CDR3 is TGTGCCAGCAGTACCCGACAGGGTGGCACTGAAGCTTTCTTT.

The CDR3 bases are TGTGCCACCAGCAGAACAGGTGGGGGGGAGGGGTTCTACAATGAGCAGTTCTTC. Amino acids: CATSRTGGGEGFYNEQFF. V is TRBV15 and J is TRBJ2-1, with TRBD2 matching 7 bases. Trimming cost V 2 bases and J 3 bases; bases outside gene matches: 13. Per germline, CDR1 LNHNV and CDR2 YYDKDF (reference sequence). The CDR3 loop spans 18 amino acids.

CDR3 DNA: TGTGCCAGCAGTTTCGGGACAGGCTACGAGCAGTACTTC. Translation: CASSFGTGYEQYF. This sequence joins TRBV6-5 and TRBJ2-7, with 8 bases that match TRBD1. With 4 bases clipped from V and 3 bases from J, the junction kept 2 bases outside the gene matches. Germline lookup yields CDR1 MNHEY and CDR2 SVGAGI. The CDR3 contains 13 residues.

This chain connects TRBV27 to TRBJ2-1, with D hard to call. The germline gives CDR1 MNHEY, CDR2 SMNVEV (reference sequence). V lost 3 bases, J lost 5 bases, and 11 bases lay in between. The CDR3 extends over 14 amino acids. CDR3 in amino acids: CASSFSDWNNEQFF. CDR3 bases: TGTGCCAGCAGTTTTTCCGACTGGAACAATGAGCAGTTCTTC.

The chain has TRBV27 and TRBJ2-7, with D tentatively TRBD1 (6 bases). V was trimmed by 3 bases and J by 6 bases, leaving 12 bases between them. This CDR3 is 13 amino acids long. Germline loops: CDR1 MNHEY, CDR2 SMNVEV (reference sequence). The CDR3 sequence: CASSLWGQGEQYF. CDR3 coding DNA: TGTGCCAGCAGTTTGTGGGGACAAGGCGAGCAGTACTTC.

This chain links TRBV27 with TRBJ2-1, with D perhaps matching TRBD1 (6 bases). The V gene lost 3 bases and the J gene lost 4 bases, with 22 bases spanning the gap. The CDR3 has 18 amino acids. CDR1 MNHEY and CDR2 SMNVEV come from the germline V gene (reference sequence). The CDR3 region is CASSFKPPGQLSYNEQFF. In nucleotides, the CDR3 is TGTGCCAGCAGTTTCAAGCCCCCGGGACAACTGTCATACAATGAGCAGTTCTTC.

This clone was detected only once. The chain is built from TRBV10-2 and TRBJ2-7; 9 bases map to TRBD1. The germline V gene has CDR1 WSHSY and CDR2 SAAADI. The CDR3 sequence is 14 residues long. V trimming: 4 bases; J trimming: 9 bases; junction bases outside the gene matches: 10. CDR3 sequence reads: CASSAGTGPLVQYF. CDR3 in DNA: TGCGCCAGCAGTGCCGGGACAGGGCCTTTGGTGCAGTACTTC.

The chain is built from TRBV7-2 and TRBJ2-7, with 10 positions matching TRBD2. The CDR3 has 15 amino acids. V shed 5 bases and J 4 bases; nucleotides not matched to a gene: 8. Per germline, CDR1 SGHTA and CDR2 FQGNSA. The CDR3 bases are TGTGCCAGCAGCCAGGGGCTAGCGGGAGCTTACGAGCAGTACTTC. It encodes CASSQGLAGAYEQYF.

The chain employs TRBV19 and TRBJ2-1; D uncertain. CDR1 LNHDA and CDR2 SQIVND come from the germline V gene (reference sequence). V was shortened by 2 bases and J by 7 bases, with 6 bases between the two germline ends. The CDR3 sequence is 12 residues long. The CDR3, as DNA: TGTGCCAGTAGTATAACTGTGAATGAGCAGTTCTTC. As protein: CASSITVNEQFF. The full variable domain, in which reference TRBV19 and TRBJ2-1 provide the parts outside the CDR3, is DGGITQSPKYLFRKEGQNVTLSCEQNLNHDAMYWYRQDPGQGLRLIYYSQIVNDFQKGDIAEGYSVSREKKESFPLTVTSAQKNPTAFYLCASSITVNEQFFGPGTRLTVL.

The CDR3 DNA reads as TGCGCCAGCAGCCAAGAGGGGGAGGGGGTTGGTTCACCCCTCCACTTT. This gives the protein CASSQEGEGVGSPLHF. The V call is TRBV4-3, the J call TRBJ1-6; TRBD1 is a possible D gene (6 bases). V was clipped by 0 bases and J by 9 bases, with 15 bases between them. The CDR3 sequence is 16 residues long. In germline, CDR1 is LGHNA, CDR2 YSLEER.

The CDR3 loop reads CASSSRTSGTYEQYF. CDR3 bases: TGTGCCAGCAGTTCCCGGACTAGCGGCACCTACGAGCAGTACTTC. The rearrangement uses TRBV28 and TRBJ2-7; 10 bases align to TRBD2. The CDR3 sequence is 15 residues long. Germline assignment: CDR1 MDHEN and CDR2 SYDVKM. After removal of 4 bases from V and 2 bases from J, the junction contained 5 bases not matched to a gene.

The chain carries TRBV19 and TRBJ2-1; D might be TRBD1 (5 bases). The CDR3 loop spans 19 amino acids. Between the trimmed V and J ends, which lost 3 bases and 3 bases, there was a span of 24 bases. Germline V gene lookup returns CDR1 LNHDA and CDR2 SQIVND (reference sequence). In nucleotides, the CDR3 is TGTGCCAGTAGTATGTCGTGGGGCGCCGAGATACGCCTCTACAATGAGCAGTTCTTC. It codes for CASSMSWGAEIRLYNEQFF.

The V and J genes are TRBV5-1 and TRBJ2-1, with D possibly being TRBD1 (6 bases). CDR3 length: 18 residues. V lost 1 base and J 4 bases, leaving 21 bases between the germline ends. Germline V gene sequence: CDR1 SGHRS, CDR2 YFSETQ. CDR3: CASSLLMGTGTLYNEQFF. The CDR3, as DNA: TGCGCCAGCAGCTTGCTGATGGGGACCGGGACACTATACAATGAGCAGTTCTTC. Filled out from reference TRBV5-1 and TRBJ2-1, the complete variable domain reads KAGVTQTPRYLIKTRGQQVTLSCSPISGHRSVSWYQQTPGQGLQFLFEYFSETQRNKGNFPGRFSGRQFSNSRSEMNVSTLELGDSALYLCASSLLMGTGTLYNEQFFGPGTRLTVL.

The chain joins TRBV7-3 to TRBJ2-1; tentative D call: TRBD2 (6 bases). CDR3 length: 16 amino acids. V was shortened by 0 bases and J by 5 bases, with 14 bases between the two germline ends. Germline-derived CDR1 and CDR2 are SGHTA and FQGTGA. CDR3 DNA: TGTGCCAGCAGCTTAACGGGACTCACCGGTGACAATGAGCAGTTCTTC. Translated, it gives CASSLTGLTGDNEQFF.

The CDR3: CASSSSTGGSTGNTIYF. DNA of the CDR3: TGCGCCAGCAGTTCGTCGACAGGGGGGTCCACTGGAAACACCATATATTTT. The rearrangement joins TRBV5-1 to TRBJ1-3, with TRBD1 matching 9 bases. Germline V gives CDR1 SGHRS, CDR2 YFSETQ. This CDR3 spans 17 amino acids. With 5 bases clipped from V and 2 bases from J, the junction kept 11 bases outside the gene matches. Filled out from reference TRBV5-1 and TRBJ1-3, the complete variable domain reads KAGVTQTPRYLIKTRGQQVTLSCSPISGHRSVSWYQQTPGQGLQFLFEYFSETQRNKGNFPGRFSGRQFSNSRSEMNVSTLELGDSALYLCASSSSTGGSTGNTIYFGEGSWLTVV.

The rearrangement uses TRBV2 and TRBJ1-1; no reliable D call. The CDR3 loop spans 17 amino acids. The V end lost 0 bases, the J end lost 1 base, and 15 bases lay between the germline ends. Germline V gene data show CDR1 as SNHLY and CDR2 as FYNNEI. CDR3 sequence reads: CASSEALNGEWNTEAFF. The CDR3 nucleotides are TGTGCCAGCAGTGAAGCCCTCAACGGGGAATGGAACACTGAAGCTTTCTTT.

This chain uses TRBV7-9 with TRBJ1-1; TRBD1 matches at 10 bases. The germline V gene encodes CDR1 SEHNR and CDR2 FQNEAQ (reference sequence). J gave up 5 bases and V 7 bases, and 10 bases lay outside the gene matches. The CDR3 has 15 residues. In DNA, the CDR3 is TGTGCCAGCACGGACACGGGACAGGGGCATACTGAAGCTTTCTTT. This sequence encodes CASTDTGQGHTEAFF.

The chain has TRBV27 and TRBJ2-1; D is unresolved. The V gene lost 2 bases and the J gene lost 2 bases, with 13 bases spanning the gap. CDR3 size: 16 residues. Germline V CDR1 and CDR2: MNHEY, SMNVEV (reference sequence). CDR3 bases: TGTGCCAGCAGTTTAAACTACCGGAGAGCCTACAATGAGCAGTTCTTC. As protein: CASSLNYRRAYNEQFF.

The chain is built from TRBV15 and TRBJ1-5; D gene unclear. The CDR3 covers 14 residues. Germline CDR1 is LNHNV and CDR2 is YYDKDF (reference sequence). V shed 4 bases and J shed 7 bases, with 14 bases lying between them. CDR3 in DNA: TGTGCCACCAGCATGGGCAGCATGGGCCAGCCCCAGCATTTT. Its protein is CATSMGSMGQPQHF.

The chain joins TRBV15 to TRBJ2-3; TRBD2 matches at 7 bases. This CDR3 has 19 amino acids. Germline CDR1 reads LNHNV; CDR2 reads YYDKDF (reference sequence). V dropped 1 base and J dropped 4; count of bases not matched to a gene: 17. CDR3 nucleotide sequence: TGTGCCACCAGCAGAGGTCCGCCGAGCGGGGTACTCCAGGCAGATACGCAGTATTTT. Amino acids: CATSRGPPSGVLQADTQYF.

This chain connects TRBV7-7 to TRBJ2-1; TRBD2 might be the D (5 bases). V dropped 1 base and J dropped 7 bases, with 8 bases sitting between them. The CDR3 runs 13 residues. Germline CDR1 and CDR2: SSHAT and FNYEAQ (reference sequence). DNA for the CDR3: TGTGCCAGCAGCTTAGTTGGCGGGAATGAGCAGTTCTTC. It encodes CASSLVGGNEQFF. The full variable domain, its missing parts supplied by reference TRBV7-7 and TRBJ2-1, is GAGVSQSPRYKVTKRGQDVTLRCDPISSHATLYWYQQALGQGPEFLTYFNYEAQPDKSGLPSDRFSAERPEGSISTLTIQRTEQRDSAMYRCASSLVGGNEQFFGPGTRLTVL.

V and J are TRBV5-1 and TRBJ2-6, with 10 bases fitting TRBD1. The V and J ends lost 4 bases and 4 bases, in that order; junction bases with no gene match: 23. The germline V gene has CDR1 SGHRS and CDR2 YFSETQ. The CDR3 runs to 22 residues. CDR3 protein: CASSPPVPVQGQGRSGANVLTF. CDR3 DNA sequence: TGCGCCAGCAGCCCTCCCGTTCCAGTCCAGGGACAGGGGCGTTCAGGGGCCAACGTCCTGACTTTC.

This chain uses TRBV7-2 with TRBJ2-1, with 10 bases matching TRBD2. The V gene end was trimmed by 4 bases and the J gene end by 6 bases; junction bases not matched to a gene: 6. This CDR3 region has 15 residues. The germline CDR1 and CDR2 sequences are SGHTA and FQGNSA. The CDR3 bases are TGTGCCAGCAGCTCCGGGACTAGCGCCCCCAATGAGCAGTTCTTC. This gives the protein CASSSGTSAPNEQFF.

The chain is built from TRBV27 and TRBJ2-5; 10 bases are a match to TRBD1. The CDR3 covers 16 residues. The V gene end was trimmed by 2 bases and the J gene end by 2 bases; junction bases not matched to a gene: 5. Per the germline V gene, CDR1 is MNHEY and CDR2 is SMNVEV (reference sequence). The DNA of the CDR3 is TGTGCCAGCAGTTTACTAGGACAGGGGGGACAAGAGACCCAGTACTTC. Protein sequence: CASSLLGQGGQETQYF.

The rearrangement joins TRBV9 to TRBJ2-3, with no clear D. The CDR3 has 17 amino acids. Trimming took 4 bases from V and 2 from J, leaving 20 bases between them. From germline, CDR1 is SGDLS and CDR2 YYNGEE. The CDR3 DNA is TGTGCCAGCAGCCCTCCCGGCGGATTATCGGACACAGATACGCAGTATTTT. It is translated as CASSPPGGLSDTDTQYF.

This chain links TRBV5-1 with TRBJ1-5, with D possibly matching TRBD1 (5 bases). V lost 0 bases and J lost 4, with 11 bases in between. CDR3 size: 15 residues. Germline V gene data show CDR1 as SGHRS and CDR2 as YFSETQ. CDR3 loop: CASSLDGAYNQPQHF. CDR3 in DNA: TGCGCCAGCAGCTTGGATGGGGCGTATAATCAGCCCCAGCATTTT. Full variable domain (missing parts from reference TRBV5-1 and TRBJ1-5): KAGVTQTPRYLIKTRGQQVTLSCSPISGHRSVSWYQQTPGQGLQFLFEYFSETQRNKGNFPGRFSGRQFSNSRSEMNVSTLELGDSALYLCASSLDGAYNQPQHFGDGTRLSIL.